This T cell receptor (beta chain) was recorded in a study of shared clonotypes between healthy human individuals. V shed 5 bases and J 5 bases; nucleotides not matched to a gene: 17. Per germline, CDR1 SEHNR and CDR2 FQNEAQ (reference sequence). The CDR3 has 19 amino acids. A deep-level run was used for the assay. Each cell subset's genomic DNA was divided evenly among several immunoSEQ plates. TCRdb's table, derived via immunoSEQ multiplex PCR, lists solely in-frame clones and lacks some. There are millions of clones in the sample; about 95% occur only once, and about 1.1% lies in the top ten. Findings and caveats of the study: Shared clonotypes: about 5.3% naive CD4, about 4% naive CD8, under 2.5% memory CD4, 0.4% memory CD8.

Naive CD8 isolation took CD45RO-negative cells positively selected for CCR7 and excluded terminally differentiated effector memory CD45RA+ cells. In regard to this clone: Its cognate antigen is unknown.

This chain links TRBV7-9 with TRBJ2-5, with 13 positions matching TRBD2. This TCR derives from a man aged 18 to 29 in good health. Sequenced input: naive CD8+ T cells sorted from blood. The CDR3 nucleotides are TGTGCCAGCAGCGGATCCCTCCGGACTAGCGGGAGCCCCCCGGAGACCCAGTACTTC. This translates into CASSGSLRTSGSPPETQYF.